This passage covers 9 T cell receptor beta chains from one sample sequenced in a study of response to subunit inactivated influenza vaccine. Via MiXCR, TCRdb re-called the RT-PCR reads, giving one row per CDR3 protein. The data show 700,000 to 800,000 distinct CDR3 sequences, less than 20% seen once. Sequenced material: PBMCs from blood, taken 4 to 6 days after vaccination. The receptor source for this set is a man aged 50 or older who received an inactivated influenza vaccine.

Only a few counts were recorded for this clonotype. The chain is built from TRBV10-2 and TRBJ2-3; no firm D call. CDR1 is WSHSY, CDR2 SAAADI, per germline. This CDR3 is 13 amino acids long. The V gene lost 4 bases and the J gene lost 3 bases, with 8 bases spanning the gap. CDR3 bases: TGCGCCAGCAGTGTTGTCAGTACAGATACGCAGTATTTT. Translated, it gives CASSVVSTDTQYF.

The rearrangement joins TRBV14 to TRBJ2-1, with D possibly matching TRBD1 (5 bases). V was clipped by 0 bases and J by 10 bases, with 13 bases between them. This CDR3 region has 14 residues. Per the germline V gene, CDR1 is SGHDN and CDR2 is FVKESK. CDR3 amino acids: CASSQDWGLGEQFF. The CDR3 DNA is TGTGCCAGCAGCCAAGATTGGGGCCTCGGGGAGCAGTTCTTC.

The chain recombines TRBV7-9 with TRBJ2-5; a weak D match, TRBD1 (5 bases). The CDR3 spans 15 residues. The germline gives CDR1 SEHNR, CDR2 FQNEAQ (reference sequence). Trimming stripped 2 bases from V and 4 bases from J, with 14 bases between. Here the CDR3 DNA reads TGTGCCAGCAGCTTACCGGTCAGGGTGGGAGAGACCCAGTACTTC. It yields the protein CASSLPVRVGETQYF.

In this sample, this clonotype turned up many times. This chain links TRBV4-3 with TRBJ2-2; D not resolved. The CDR3 consists of 15 residues. V was pared by 7 bases and J by 4 bases, with 16 bases between. CDR1 LGHNA and CDR2 YSLEER come from the germline V gene. CDR3 sequence: CASTPNPVATGELFF. CDR3 coding DNA: TGCGCCAGCACCCCAAACCCCGTGGCCACCGGGGAGCTGTTTTTT.

This clonotype appeared a few times. The chain is built from TRBV27 and TRBJ2-1; TRBD2 is a possible D gene (6 bases). In germline, CDR1 is MNHEY, CDR2 SMNVEV (reference sequence). This CDR3 comprises 13 residues. V lost 6 bases, J lost 6 bases, and 12 bases lay in between. CDR3 loop: CASRGTVGNEQFF. The CDR3 bases are TGTGCCAGCAGGGGGACTGTGGGCAATGAGCAGTTCTTC.

This clonotype came up many times. The chain carries TRBV12-3 or TRBV12-4 and TRBJ2-2; D is unresolved. Trimming left V 2 bases short and J 3 bases short, with 7 bases between. This CDR3 is built from 14 residues. DNA of the CDR3: TGTGCCAGCAGTTTAACCCGGGACACCGGGGAGCTGTTTTTT. The encoded protein is CASSLTRDTGELFF.

The chain combines TRBV27 with TRBJ1-5; D may be TRBD1 (6 bases). CDR1 and CDR2 from the germline V gene are MNHEY and SMNVEV (reference sequence). Trimming cost V 6 bases and J 2 bases, with 11 bases left between them. The CDR3 loop spans 14 amino acids. For the CDR3, the DNA is TGTGCCAGCAGAACAGGGTCTCGCAATCAGCCCCAGCATTTT. Translated, it gives CASRTGSRNQPQHF.

The chain links TRBV2 to TRBJ2-2; possibly TRBD1 or TRBD2 for D (5 bases each). The germline gives CDR1 SNHLY, CDR2 FYNNEI. The CDR3 loop spans 14 amino acids. V dropped 7 bases and J dropped 0 bases, with 9 bases sitting between them. The CDR3 DNA sequence: TGTGCCAGCACCCGGGACGCGAACACCGGGGAGCTGTTTTTT. As protein: CASTRDANTGELFF.

This clonotype occurred many times. The CDR3 region is CASSHTRLAGDTDTQYF. Here the CDR3 DNA reads TGTGCCAGCAGCCACACTAGACTAGCGGGGGACACAGATACGCAGTATTTT. This sequence joins TRBV7-2 and TRBJ2-3; 12 nucleotides line up with TRBD2. The germline V gene encodes CDR1 SGHTA and CDR2 FQGNSA. V dropped 5 bases and J dropped 2; count of bases not matched to a gene: 8. This CDR3 region has 17 residues.